This record looks at one T cell receptor beta chain sequence and its context. Its antigen is still unknown. Clones were read by immunoSEQ multiplex PCR, and TCRdb kept only the in-frame ones, dropping some. The repertoire consists of about 68,000 clones, with 80% occurring once and the leading ten covering approximately 12%. Ahead of sequencing, the ViraFEST assay grew antigen-specific CD4+ T cells using viral peptide pools. Subsequent to roughly 10 days of culture, CD4+ T cells were isolated. Absence of prior SARS-CoV-2 infection characterized the vaccine recipients, who showed negative nucleocapsid antibodies. Half-medium exchanges with IL-2 medium took place on days 3 and 7. This CDR3 comprises 15 residues. The germline gives CDR1 SGDLS, CDR2 YYNGEE. Trimming took 2 bases from V and 0 from J, leaving 11 bases between them. These data belong to a study of vaccination effects on CD4 cells after COVID-19.

Study findings and constraints: Of the vaccine-induced clones from healthy vaccinees, merely 1 of 255 recognized common cold coronaviruses as well. Only a few convalescent patients and no early post-infection timepoints featured in the study. Clones induced by infection and by vaccine showed marked clonal contraction late after vaccination.

The TCR comes from a human donor who received a COVID-19 vaccine. This chain joins TRBV9 and TRBJ1-2, with D perhaps TRBD1 (6 bases). The sample in question was CD4+ T cells from PBMCs cultured with SARS-CoV-2 spike peptides, obtained before COVID-19 vaccination. This chain's CDR3 is CASSVGQRANYGYTF. DNA of the CDR3: TGTGCCAGCAGCGTCGGACAGCGAGCTAACTATGGCTACACCTTC.